This T cell receptor beta chain was obtained from a study of T cell responses to AZD1222 COVID-19 vaccine. Looking at the study overall: The analysis combined second doses at about 4 or about 12 weeks. Whole-study findings and limits: Clonal diversity was possibly underestimated, and white British individuals and females predominated among donors. Among AZD1222 vaccinees, only five to seven were seropositive at baseline. Targeting of unmutated variant regions was reportedly seen in nearly half of spike-specific TCRs.

Clones were read by immunoSEQ multiplex PCR, and TCRdb kept only the in-frame ones, dropping some. In the table there are 63,000 or so clones, approximately 83% of which are singletons. About this clone itself: Its antigen is unknown.

V lost 3 bases, J lost 3 bases, and 6 bases stayed unmatched. The CDR3 is made up of 15 amino acids. Germline V gene lookup returns CDR1 SGDLS and CDR2 YYNGEE. V gene TRBV9 combines with J gene TRBJ1-5, with TRBD1 matching 7 bases. The sample consisted of peripheral blood, taken on day 0 of AZD1222 vaccination. This receptor was obtained from an adult in good health. The CDR3 sequence is CASSATTGNNQPQHF. The DNA of the CDR3 is TGTGCCAGCAGCGCTACGACAGGGAACAATCAGCCCCAGCATTTT. The complete variable domain, with remaining parts taken from reference TRBV9 and TRBJ1-5, reads DSGVTQTPKHLITATGQRVTLRCSPRSGDLSVYWYQQSLDQGLQFLIQYYNGEERAKGNILERFSAQQFPDLHSELNLSSLELGDSALYFCASSATTGNNQPQHFGDGTRLSIL.